The sequence of this T cell receptor (beta chain) was determined in a study of blood T cell repertoires in COVID-19. About the study: Researchers got acute and convalescent COVID-19 samples from the United States, Italy and Spain. Sample material is recorded as cDNA or gDNA derived from T cells, B-cell-depleted T cells, or PBMCs.

The V and J ends lost 8 bases and 5 bases, in that order; junction bases with no gene match: 5. The CDR3 runs to 14 residues. Germline V CDR1 and CDR2: SGHRS, YFSETQ. The method was immunoSEQ multiplex PCR; TCRdb's version includes in-frame clones alone and lacks a portion of them. The sample carries about 200,000 clones, over 75% recorded once. The sequencing sample was made of peripheral blood. The chain recombines TRBV5-1 with TRBJ2-1; 12 bases match TRBD2. The sequence derives from a man aged 50 to 60 with COVID-19, enrolled during active disease. CDR3 loop: CASQLAGGNNEQFF. CDR3 DNA: TGCGCCAGTCAACTAGCGGGAGGTAACAATGAGCAGTTCTTC. The entire variable domain, with the rest obtained from reference TRBV5-1 and TRBJ2-1, is as follows: KAGVTQTPRYLIKTRGQQVTLSCSPISGHRSVSWYQQTPGQGLQFLFEYFSETQRNKGNFPGRFSGRQFSNSRSEMNVSTLELGDSALYLCASQLAGGNNEQFFGPGTRLTVL.